This T cell receptor (beta chain) is from a study of blood T cells in healthy people across ages. Points from the study as a whole: Reliance upon unsorted PBMCs precluded definitive naive versus antigen-experienced comparison. Aged donors had fewer naive CD4+ cells and lower diversity than long-lived donors. Age advanced and TCR beta diversity per million T cells fell, roughly linearly.

The table lists this clonotype with a few counts. Its antigen is as yet unknown. A second PCR of roughly 6 to 12 cycles used a sample-barcoded 5' primer and a J-beta primer mix. TCRdb independently ran MiXCR on the 5' RACE reads; one entry per CDR3 protein. The sample includes roughly 730,000 distinct CDR3 sequences, about 56% seen only once; the top ten take roughly 24%. The CDR3 contains 14 residues. Germline V gene sequence: CDR1 SGDLS, CDR2 YYNGEE. With 4 bases removed from V and 7 bases from J, the gap between germline ends came to 17 bases. Isolation of PBMCs gave at least 6 million cells per sample.

This TCR came from a man aged 40-49 years in good health. Source material: blood. This rearrangement joins TRBV9 to TRBJ1-2, with a weak D call TRBD1 (6 bases). This chain's CDR3 is CASSPPGGGFGYTF. The CDR3 DNA reads TGTGCCAGCAGCCCCCCGGGAGGGGGTTTTGGCTACACCTTC.